This T cell receptor beta chain emerged from a study of molecular identifiers for immune sequencing clone quantification. The CDR3 spans 14 residues. The ends were cut back, 0 bases at V and 9 bases at J, with 15 bases in the middle. The germline gives CDR1 SGDLS, CDR2 YYNGEE. Libraries of naive CD8 cells were prepared from around 20,000 to 990,000 sorted cells using 10%, 30% or 50% RNA. In the sort, naive CD8 T cells were defined as CD8+CD4-CCR7+CD45RA+. Each CDR3 protein gets one entry after TCRdb re-called the PCR reads with MiXCR. The repertoire includes approximately 670,000 distinct CDR3 sequences, 20% of them detected once, and 0.85% to 0.9% sits in the top ten. Study results and limitations: In naive cells, clones above 20 RNA copies held under 1% of molecules, whereas in effector cells they held over 99%. Spiked Jurkat TCR RNA equivalent to one cell reportedly surfaced among some 1 million naive cells.

Points on this clonotype: Its antigen is undetermined. A read error is possible here, since a much larger clone lies one base away.

This chain connects TRBV9 to TRBJ1-1; tentatively, D is TRBD1 (5 bases). Sequenced material: naive CD8+ T cells from blood, with Jurkat cell RNA spiked in. Subset of the sample: FACS-sorted CD8+CD4-CCR7+CD45RA+ naive T cells. This receptor was taken from a human donor in good health. Some libraries in this study had Jurkat cell RNA spiked in. The CDR3 spells CASSVVRGAAKAFF. The CDR3 region has the DNA TGTGCCAGCAGCGTAGTTCGAGGGGCAGCTAAAGCTTTCTTT.